This TCR beta chain was profiled in a study of human T cells and chemical hapten exposure. Study overall: Alopecia areata, totalis and universalis patients, mostly female, were included.

The library labeled individual cDNA molecules by adding unique molecular identifiers to them. Using its own MiXCR run on the RACE reads, TCRdb lists one record per CDR3 protein. Among about 56,000 distinct CDR3 sequences listed, 9% to 9.5% were seen once. Indicated time point: patch test 1, 2 weeks after DPC sensitization. Sample treatment: therapeutic diphenylcyclopropenone sensitization with weekly scalp DPC. Notes on the study in general: Expanded TCRs formed significantly more large CDR3 similarity clusters than controls. No shift was seen in TCRs above 1 in 1000 frequency with DPC sensitization.

Ten or more counts support this clonotype. Antigen unknown. V was cut by 1 base and J by 5 bases, with 12 bases left in between. Germline lookup yields CDR1 SGHRS and CDR2 YFSETQ. The CDR3 is made up of 14 amino acids. The chain joins TRBV5-1 to TRBJ2-5; tentatively, D is TRBD1 or TRBD2 (5 bases each). This specimen was whole blood, taken in connection with sensitization to the hapten diphenylcyclopropenone (DPC). This TCR came from a woman aged 40 to 50 with alopecia areata. Some clones in this sample may be carry-over from other donors' samples. The CDR3 DNA reads TGCGCCAGCAGCTTGTTCGGGGCTCAGGAGACCCAGTACTTC. Protein product: CASSLFGAQETQYF.